This TCR beta chain was obtained from a study of blood T cell repertoires in COVID-19. Whole-study context: The United States, Italy and Spain provided the acute and convalescent COVID-19 samples. PBMCs, B-cell-depleted T cells, or T cells provided the cDNA or gDNA that made up the material.

V lost 5 bases, J lost 8 bases, and 2 bases stayed unmatched. This CDR3 comprises 13 residues. Germline CDR1 reads SGHTA; CDR2 reads FQGTGA. Original methodology: Amplification from reference gene primers served as the basis for estimated nucleated cell counts. The repertoire was sequenced with immunoSEQ multiplex PCR; TCRdb's copy has only in-frame clones and lacks some. V and J calls and clone size follow that table, whereas D and trimming were derived from the DNA. The repertoire holds 200,000 to 250,000 clones, with under 90% as singletons. The V and J genes are TRBV7-3 and TRBJ1-6, with 8 nucleotides matching TRBD1. Sequencing was carried out using peripheral blood. The TCR sequence derives from a woman at least 80 years old with acute or convalescent COVID-19. The CDR3 DNA reads TGTGCCAGCAGCCCGACAGGGGATTCACCCCTCCACTTT. Translation: CASSPTGDSPLHF.